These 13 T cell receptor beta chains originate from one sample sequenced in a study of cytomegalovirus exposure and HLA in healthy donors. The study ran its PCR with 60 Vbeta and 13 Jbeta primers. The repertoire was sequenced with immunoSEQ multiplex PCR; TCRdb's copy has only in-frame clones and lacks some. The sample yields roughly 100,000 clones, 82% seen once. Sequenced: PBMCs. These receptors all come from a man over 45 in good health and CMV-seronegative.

The CDR3 loop is CASSSPGGRSYEQYF. In nucleotides, the CDR3 is TGTGCCAGCTCGTCCCCGGGCGGGCGCTCCTACGAGCAGTACTTC. The chain couples TRBV18 to TRBJ2-7, with D possibly matching TRBD2 (5 bases). The germline CDR1 and CDR2 sequences are KGHSH and LQKENI. This CDR3 comprises 15 residues. Trimming took off 6 bases at V and 0 bases at J, with 15 bases between the two ends.

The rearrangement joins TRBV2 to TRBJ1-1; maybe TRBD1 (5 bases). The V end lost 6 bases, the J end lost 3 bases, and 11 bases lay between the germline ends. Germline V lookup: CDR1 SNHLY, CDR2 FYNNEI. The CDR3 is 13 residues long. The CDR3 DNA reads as TGTGCCAGCAGCCTCCGGGGGGACACTGAAGCTTTCTTT. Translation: CASSLRGDTEAFF.

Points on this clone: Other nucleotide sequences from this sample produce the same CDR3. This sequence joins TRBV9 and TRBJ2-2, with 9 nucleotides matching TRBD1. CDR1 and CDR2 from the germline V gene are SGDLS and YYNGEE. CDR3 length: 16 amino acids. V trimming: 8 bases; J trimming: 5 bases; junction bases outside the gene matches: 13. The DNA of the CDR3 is TGTGCCAGTAGCCGAACCGACAGGGGGTGGACCGGGGAGCTGTTTTTT. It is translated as CASSRTDRGWTGELFF.

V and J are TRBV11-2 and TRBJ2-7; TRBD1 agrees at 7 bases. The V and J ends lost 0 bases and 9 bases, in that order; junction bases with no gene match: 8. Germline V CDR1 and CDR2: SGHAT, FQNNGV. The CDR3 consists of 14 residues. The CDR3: CASSLDLGQLGQYF. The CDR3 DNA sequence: TGTGCCAGCAGCTTAGATCTGGGACAGTTAGGGCAGTACTTC.

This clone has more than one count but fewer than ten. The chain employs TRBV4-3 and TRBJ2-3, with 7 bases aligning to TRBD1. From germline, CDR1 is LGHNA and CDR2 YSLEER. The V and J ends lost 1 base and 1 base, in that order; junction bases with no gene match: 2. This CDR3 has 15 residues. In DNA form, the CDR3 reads TGCGCCAGCAGCCAAGCCGACAGGGGCACAGATACGCAGTATTTT. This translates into CASSQADRGTDTQYF.

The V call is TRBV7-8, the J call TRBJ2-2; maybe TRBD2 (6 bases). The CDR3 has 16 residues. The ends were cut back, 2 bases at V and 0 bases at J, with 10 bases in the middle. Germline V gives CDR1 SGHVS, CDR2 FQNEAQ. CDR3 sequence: CASSLIAVPNTGELFF. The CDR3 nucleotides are TGTGCCAGCAGCTTAATAGCGGTCCCGAACACCGGGGAGCTGTTTTTT.

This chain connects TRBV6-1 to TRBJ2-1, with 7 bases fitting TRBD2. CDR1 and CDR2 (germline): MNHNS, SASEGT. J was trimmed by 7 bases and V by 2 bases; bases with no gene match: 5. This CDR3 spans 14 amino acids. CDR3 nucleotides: TGTGCCAGCAGTGAATACGGGGGGAAGAATGAGCAGTTCTTC. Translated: CASSEYGGKNEQFF.

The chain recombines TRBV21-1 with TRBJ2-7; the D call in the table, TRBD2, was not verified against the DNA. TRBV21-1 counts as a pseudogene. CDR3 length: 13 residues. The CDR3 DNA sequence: TGTGCCAGCCTAGCGTCCTTAAGGTACGAGCAGTACTTC. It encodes CASLASLRYEQYF.

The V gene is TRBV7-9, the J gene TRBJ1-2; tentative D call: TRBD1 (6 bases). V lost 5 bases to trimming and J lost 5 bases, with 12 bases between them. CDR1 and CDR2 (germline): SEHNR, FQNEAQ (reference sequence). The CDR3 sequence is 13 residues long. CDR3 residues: CASSPGTFYGYTF. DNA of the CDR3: TGTGCCAGCAGCCCCGGGACATTTTATGGCTACACCTTC.

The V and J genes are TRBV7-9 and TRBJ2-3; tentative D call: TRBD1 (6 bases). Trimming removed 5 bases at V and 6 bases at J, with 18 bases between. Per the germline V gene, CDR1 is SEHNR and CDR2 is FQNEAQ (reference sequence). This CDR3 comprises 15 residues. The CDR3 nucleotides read TGTGCCAGCAGCCCTGAACAGGGAAATTGGGATACGCAGTATTTT. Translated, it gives CASSPEQGNWDTQYF. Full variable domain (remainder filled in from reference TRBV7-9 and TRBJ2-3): DTGVSQNPRHKITKRGQNVTFRCDPISEHNRLYWYRQTLGQGPEFLTYFQNEAQLEKSRLLSDRFSAERPKGSFSTLEIQRTEQGDSAMYLCASSPEQGNWDTQYFGPGTRLTVL.

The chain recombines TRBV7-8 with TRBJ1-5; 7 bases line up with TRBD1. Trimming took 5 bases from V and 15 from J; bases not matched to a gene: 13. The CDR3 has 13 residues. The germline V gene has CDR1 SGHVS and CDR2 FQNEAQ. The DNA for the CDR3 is TGTGCCAGCAGCACCGTCCGGGACAGCCAACGGCATTTT. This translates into CASSTVRDSQRHF.

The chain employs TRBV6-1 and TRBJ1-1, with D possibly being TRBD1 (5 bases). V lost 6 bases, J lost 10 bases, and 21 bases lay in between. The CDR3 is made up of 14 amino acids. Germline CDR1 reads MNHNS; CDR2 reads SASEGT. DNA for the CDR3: TGTGCCAGCAGCTCCACCGGGACTTTTACGGGAGCTTTCTTT. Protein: CASSSTGTFTGAFF.

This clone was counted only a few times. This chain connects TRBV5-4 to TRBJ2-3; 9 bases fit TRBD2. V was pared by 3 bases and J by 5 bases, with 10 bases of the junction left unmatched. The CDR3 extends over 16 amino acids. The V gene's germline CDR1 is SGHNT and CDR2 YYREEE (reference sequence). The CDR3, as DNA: TGTGCCAGCAGCTCAGGACTGGGCGGGAGGGTAGATACGCAGTATTTT. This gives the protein CASSSGLGGRVDTQYF. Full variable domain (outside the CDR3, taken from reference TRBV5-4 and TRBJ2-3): ETGVTQSPTHLIKTRGQQVTLRCSSQSGHNTVSWYQQALGQGPQFIFQYYREEENGRGNFPPRFSGLQFPNYSSELNVNALELDDSALYLCASSSGLGGRVDTQYFGPGTRLTVL.